The entry below gives a single T cell receptor (beta chain) sequence along with its context. In the original workflow: Nucleated cell number was recorded as an estimate derived from reference gene primer amplification. Some clones are missing from TCRdb's copy, which holds only in-frame ones; the method was immunoSEQ multiplex PCR. From that table come the V and J calls and clone size; the DNA was used to work out D and trimming. The sample has around 200,000 clones; 70% to 85% are singletons. This sample was included in a study of blood T cell repertoires in COVID-19. Study background: In each case, the material was cDNA or gDNA derived from T cells, B-cell-depleted T cells, or PBMCs.

The CDR3 loop spans 14 amino acids. The V gene lost 3 bases and the J gene lost 6 bases, with 14 bases spanning the gap. Germline values: CDR1 KGHSH, CDR2 LQKENI. This sequence was found in a woman aged 25 to 39 who had recovered from COVID-19. The chain joins TRBV18 to TRBJ1-2; perhaps TRBD1 as D (5 bases). What was sequenced was PBMCs or T cells enriched from blood (not recorded which). The CDR3 protein is CASSPPTAGDGYTF. For the CDR3, the DNA is TGTGCCAGCTCACCCCCGACAGCCGGAGATGGCTACACCTTC.